These 7 T cell receptor beta chains were sequenced from one sample in a study of HIV-infected patients and healthy controls. TCRdb reprocessed the 5' RACE reads via MiXCR and lists one record per CDR3 protein. The repertoire holds some 67,000 distinct CDR3 sequences, roughly a sixth seen once, with less than 6% in the top ten. Sequenced material: CD4+ T cells from blood. The receptors were sampled from a human donor in good health.

This clonotype came up a few times. This chain links TRBV3-1 with TRBJ1-1, with D perhaps matching TRBD1 (5 bases). V was shortened by 3 bases and J by 0 bases, with 11 bases between the two germline ends. CDR1 LGHDT and CDR2 YNNKEL come from the germline V gene (reference sequence). This CDR3 spans 15 amino acids. CDR3 loop: CASSQGGGMNTEAFF. The CDR3 nucleotides are TGTGCCAGCAGCCAGGGGGGGGGAATGAACACTGAAGCTTTCTTT. Full variable domain (remainder filled in from reference TRBV3-1 and TRBJ1-1): DTAVSQTPKYLVTQMGNDKSIKCEQNLGHDTMYWYKQDSKKFLKIMFSYNNKELIINETVPNRFSPKSPDKAHLNLHINSLELGDSAVYFCASSQGGGMNTEAFFGQGTRLTVV.

The V and J genes are TRBV25-1 and TRBJ2-2; a possible D gene is TRBD2 (5 bases). The V end was cut by 7 bases, the J end by 0 bases, with 12 bases between. The CDR3 consists of 15 residues. Germline lookup yields CDR1 MGHDK and CDR2 SYGVNS. The CDR3 nucleotides are TGTGCCAGCAATCCCCGGGGAGCGAACACCGGGGAGCTGTTTTTT. It yields the protein CASNPRGANTGELFF.

The CDR3 region is CASNDGQGADEQYF. CDR3 DNA sequence: TGTGCCAGCAACGATGGGCAGGGGGCAGACGAGCAGTACTTC. The chain uses TRBV6-2 or TRBV6-3 and TRBJ2-7, with 8 positions matching TRBD1. The CDR3 extends over 14 amino acids. J gave up 5 bases and V 7 bases, and 10 bases lay outside the gene matches. The germline V gene has CDR1 MNHEY and CDR2 SVGEGT.

This clonotype showed up just a few times. The chain has TRBV5-1 and TRBJ1-3; TRBD1 agrees at 10 bases. This CDR3 comprises 14 residues. Per the germline V gene, CDR1 is SGHRS and CDR2 is YFSETQ. The V gene end was trimmed by 5 bases and the J gene end by 8 bases; junction bases not matched to a gene: 7. The chain's CDR3 is CASRATGGLDTIYF. Here the CDR3 DNA reads TGCGCCAGCAGGGCGACAGGGGGCTTGGACACCATATATTTT.

This clonotype was counted only a few times. The genes are TRBV14 and TRBJ1-1, with D unclear. The V end was cut by 1 base, the J end by 6 bases, with 12 bases between. CDR1 and CDR2 (germline): SGHDN, FVKESK. The length of the CDR3 is 14 residues. CDR3 residues: CASSQGWSGAEAFF. The CDR3 DNA sequence: TGTGCCAGCAGCCAAGGTTGGTCGGGCGCTGAAGCTTTCTTT.

This clonotype turned up a few times. The gene calls are TRBV4-3 and TRBJ2-3; 7 positions match TRBD2. Germline V gene data show CDR1 as LGHNA and CDR2 as YSLEER. Trimming cost V 5 bases and J 5 bases; bases outside gene matches: 10. CDR3 length equals 15 residues. CDR3 sequence reads: CASSGRDYLEDTQYF. In nucleotides, the CDR3 is TGCGCCAGCAGCGGACGGGACTATCTGGAAGATACGCAGTATTTT.

At least ten counts were recorded for this clonotype. This rearrangement joins TRBV14 to TRBJ2-3, with 7 bases fitting TRBD2. CDR3 length equals 14 residues. Germline trimming cut 4 bases from V and 2 bases from J; bases unmatched to any gene: 3. Germline CDR1 and CDR2: SGHDN and FVKESK. The DNA of the CDR3 is TGTGCCAGCAGCCCCGCGGGGGTCACAGATACGCAGTATTTT. Amino acids: CASSPAGVTDTQYF.